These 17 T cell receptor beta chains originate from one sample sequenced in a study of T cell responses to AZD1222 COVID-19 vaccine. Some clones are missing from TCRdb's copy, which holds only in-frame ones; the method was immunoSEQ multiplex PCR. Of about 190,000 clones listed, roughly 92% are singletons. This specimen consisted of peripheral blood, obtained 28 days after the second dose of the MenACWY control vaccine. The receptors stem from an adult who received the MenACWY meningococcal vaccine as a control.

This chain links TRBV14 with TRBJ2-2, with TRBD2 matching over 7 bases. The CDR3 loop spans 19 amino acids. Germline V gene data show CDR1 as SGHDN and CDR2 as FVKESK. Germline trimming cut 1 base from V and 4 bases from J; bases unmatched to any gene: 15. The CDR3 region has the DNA TGTGCCAGCAGCCAAGCCATCTATCGGGAGGCCCCCCTCACCGGGGAGCTGTTTTTT. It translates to CASSQAIYREAPLTGELFF.

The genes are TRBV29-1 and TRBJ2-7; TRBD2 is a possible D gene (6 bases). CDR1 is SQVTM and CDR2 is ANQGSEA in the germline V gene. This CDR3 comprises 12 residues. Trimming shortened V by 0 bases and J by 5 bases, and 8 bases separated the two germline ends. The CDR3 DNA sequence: TGCAGCGTTGAAGAGGGGGGACACGAGCAGTACTTC. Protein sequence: CSVEEGGHEQYF.

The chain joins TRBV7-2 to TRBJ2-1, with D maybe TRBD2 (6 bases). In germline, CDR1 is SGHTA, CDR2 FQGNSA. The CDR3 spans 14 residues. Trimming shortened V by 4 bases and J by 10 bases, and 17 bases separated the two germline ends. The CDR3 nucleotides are TGTGCCAGCAGCTCAACTCTTAGCGGCTCCGAGCAGTTCTTC. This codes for CASSSTLSGSEQFF.

The CDR3 reads CASSRPGPSGNEQFF. CDR3 nucleotide sequence: TGTGCCAGCAGCCGTCCGGGACCCAGCGGCAATGAGCAGTTCTTC. The gene calls are TRBV9 and TRBJ2-1; either TRBD1 or TRBD2 may supply D (5 bases each). The V end lost 4 bases, the J end lost 6 bases, and 17 bases lay between the germline ends. This CDR3 region has 15 residues. In germline, CDR1 is SGDLS, CDR2 YYNGEE.

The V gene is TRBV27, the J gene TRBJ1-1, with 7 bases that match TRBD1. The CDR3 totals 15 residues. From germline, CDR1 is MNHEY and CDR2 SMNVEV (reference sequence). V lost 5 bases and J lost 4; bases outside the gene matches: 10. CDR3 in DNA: TGTGCCAGCAGTACGTTGGACAGGTCGGCCACTGAAGCTTTCTTT. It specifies CASSTLDRSATEAFF.

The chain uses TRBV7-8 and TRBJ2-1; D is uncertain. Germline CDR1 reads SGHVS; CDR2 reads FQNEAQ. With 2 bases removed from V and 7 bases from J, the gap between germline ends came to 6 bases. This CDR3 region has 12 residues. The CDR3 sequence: CASSLFWNEQFF. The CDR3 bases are TGTGCCAGCAGCTTATTTTGGAATGAGCAGTTCTTC.

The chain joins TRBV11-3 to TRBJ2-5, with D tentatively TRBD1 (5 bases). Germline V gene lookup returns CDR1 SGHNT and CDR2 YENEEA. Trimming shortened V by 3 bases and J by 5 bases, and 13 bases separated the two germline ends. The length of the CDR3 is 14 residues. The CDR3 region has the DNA TGTGCCAGCAGCTTCGTGACAGCGTCGGAGACCCAGTACTTC. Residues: CASSFVTASETQYF. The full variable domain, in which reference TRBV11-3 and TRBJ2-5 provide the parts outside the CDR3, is EAGVVQSPRYKIIEKKQPVAFWCNPISGHNTLYWYLQNLGQGPELLIRYENEEAVDDSQLPKDRFSAERLKGVDSTLKIQPAELGDSAVYLCASSFVTASETQYFGPGTRLLVL.

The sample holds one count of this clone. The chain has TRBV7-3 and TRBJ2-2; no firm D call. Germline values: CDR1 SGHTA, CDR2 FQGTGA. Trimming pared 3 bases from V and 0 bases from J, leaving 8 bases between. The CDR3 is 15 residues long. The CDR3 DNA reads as TGTGCCAGCAGCTTCGATACGGCGAACACCGGGGAGCTGTTTTTT. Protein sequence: CASSFDTANTGELFF.

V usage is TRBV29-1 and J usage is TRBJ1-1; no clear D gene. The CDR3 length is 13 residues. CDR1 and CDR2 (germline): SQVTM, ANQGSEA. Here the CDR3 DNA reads TGCACCGCGCGATGGACCCTGAACACTGAAGCTTTCTTT. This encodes CTARWTLNTEAFF.

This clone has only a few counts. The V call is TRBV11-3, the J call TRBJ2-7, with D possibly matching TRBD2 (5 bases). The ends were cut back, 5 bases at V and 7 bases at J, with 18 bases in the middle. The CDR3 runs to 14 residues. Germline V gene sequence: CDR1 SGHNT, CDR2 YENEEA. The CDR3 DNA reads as TGTGCCAGCAGCCGACGGCAGGCACGGGAAGAGCAGTACTTC. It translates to CASSRRQAREEQYF. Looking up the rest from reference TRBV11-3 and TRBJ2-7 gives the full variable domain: EAGVVQSPRYKIIEKKQPVAFWCNPISGHNTLYWYLQNLGQGPELLIRYENEEAVDDSQLPKDRFSAERLKGVDSTLKIQPAELGDSAVYLCASSRRQAREEQYFGPGTRLTVT.

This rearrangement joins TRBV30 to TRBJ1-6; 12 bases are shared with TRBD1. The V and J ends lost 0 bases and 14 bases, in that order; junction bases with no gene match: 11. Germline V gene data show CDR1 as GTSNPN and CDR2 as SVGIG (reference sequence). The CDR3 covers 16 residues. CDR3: CAWSVQGPGQGATLHF. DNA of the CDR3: TGTGCCTGGAGTGTACAAGGTCCGGGACAGGGGGCAACCCTCCACTTT. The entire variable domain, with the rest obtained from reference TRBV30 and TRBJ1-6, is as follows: SQTIHQWPATLVQPVGSPLSLECTVEGTSNPNLYWYRQAAGRGLQLLFYSVGIGQISSEVPQNLSASRPQDRQFILSSKKLLLSDSGFYLCAWSVQGPGQGATLHFGNGTRLTVT.

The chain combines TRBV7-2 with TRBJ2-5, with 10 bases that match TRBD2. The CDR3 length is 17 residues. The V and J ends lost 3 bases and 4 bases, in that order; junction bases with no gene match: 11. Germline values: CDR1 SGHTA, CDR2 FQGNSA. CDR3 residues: CASSFGLAEGIGETQYF. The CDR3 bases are TGTGCCAGCAGCTTCGGACTAGCGGAGGGGATAGGAGAGACCCAGTACTTC.

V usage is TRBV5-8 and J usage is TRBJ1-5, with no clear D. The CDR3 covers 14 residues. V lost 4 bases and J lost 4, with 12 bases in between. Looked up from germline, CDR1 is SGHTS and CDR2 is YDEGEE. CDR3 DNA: TGTGCCAGCAGCCCCAAGGATGCAAATCAGCCCCAGCATTTT. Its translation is CASSPKDANQPQHF.

The CDR3 DNA reads as TGCGCCAGCAGCAACGGACTAGCGGGTGCCACAGATACGCAGTATTTT. Encoded protein: CASSNGLAGATDTQYF. V gene TRBV10-1 combines with J gene TRBJ2-3; 11 bases line up with TRBD2. The junction had 7 bases not matched to a gene; V was cut back by 6 bases and J by 2 bases. The CDR3 loop spans 16 amino acids. CDR1 WNHNN and CDR2 SYGVQD come from the germline V gene (reference sequence).

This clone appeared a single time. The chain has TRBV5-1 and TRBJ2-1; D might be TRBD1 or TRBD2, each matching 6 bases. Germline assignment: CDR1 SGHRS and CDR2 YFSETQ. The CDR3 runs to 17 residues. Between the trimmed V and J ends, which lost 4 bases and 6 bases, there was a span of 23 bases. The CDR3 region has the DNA TGCGCCAGCAGCCCTAGCCGGGGGCCCTCAAGGGCCAATGAGCAGTTCTTC. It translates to CASSPSRGPSRANEQFF.

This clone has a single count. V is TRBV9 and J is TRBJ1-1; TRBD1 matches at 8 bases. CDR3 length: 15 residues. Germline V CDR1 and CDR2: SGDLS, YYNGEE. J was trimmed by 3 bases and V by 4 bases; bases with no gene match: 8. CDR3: CASSLGQELDTEAFF. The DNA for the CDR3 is TGTGCCAGCAGCTTGGGACAGGAGTTGGACACTGAAGCTTTCTTT.

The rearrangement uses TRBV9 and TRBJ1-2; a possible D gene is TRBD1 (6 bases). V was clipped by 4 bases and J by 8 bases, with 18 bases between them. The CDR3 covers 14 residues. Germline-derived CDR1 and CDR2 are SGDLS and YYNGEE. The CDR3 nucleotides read TGTGCCAGCAGCACCGGAGACCTACAGGGCGGCTACACCTTC. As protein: CASSTGDLQGGYTF.